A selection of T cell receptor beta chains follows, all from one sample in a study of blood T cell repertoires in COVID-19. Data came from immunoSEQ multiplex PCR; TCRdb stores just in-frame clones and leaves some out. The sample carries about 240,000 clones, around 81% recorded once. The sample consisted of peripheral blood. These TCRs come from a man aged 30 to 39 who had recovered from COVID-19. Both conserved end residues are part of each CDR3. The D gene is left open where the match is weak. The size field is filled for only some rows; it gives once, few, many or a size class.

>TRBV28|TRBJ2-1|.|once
TGTGCCAGCAGCACAGGGATCGACGATGAGCAGTTCTTC
CASSTGIDDEQFF
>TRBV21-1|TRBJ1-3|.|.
TGTGCCAGCAGCAACAGACAGGGCATTCGTCACACCATATATTTT
CASSNRQGIRHTIYF
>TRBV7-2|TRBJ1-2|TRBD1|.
TGTGCCAGCAGCTTCCCGGACAGGGGCGCCAGTGGCTACACCTTC
CASSFPDRGASGYTF
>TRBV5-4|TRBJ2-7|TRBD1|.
TGTGCCAGCAGCTTCCGGACAGGGGGGTTCCACGAGCAGTACTTC
CASSFRTGGFHEQYF
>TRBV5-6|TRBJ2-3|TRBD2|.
TGTGCCAGCAGCTTAAGTCTAGCGGGGGCCCTCACAGATACGCAGTATTTT
CASSLSLAGALTDTQYF
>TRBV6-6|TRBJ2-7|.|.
TGTGCCAGCGAGGATGCCTACGAGCAGTACTTC
CASEDAYEQYF
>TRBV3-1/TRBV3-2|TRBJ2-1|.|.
TGTGCCAGCAGCCAAGTCGGGAGCTCCTACAATGAGCAGTTCTTC
CASSQVGSSYNEQFF
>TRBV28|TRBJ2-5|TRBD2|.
TGTGCCAGCAGCGGGGGGGCCAAAGAGACCCAGTACTTC
CASSGGAKETQYF
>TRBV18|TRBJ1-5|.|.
TGTGCCAGCTCACCGACACAGGCGGAGCCCCAGCATTTT
CASSPTQAEPQHF
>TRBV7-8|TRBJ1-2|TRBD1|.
TGTGCCAGCAGCAGGTCCGGGACAGGATTCTCTGGCTACACCTTC
CASSRSGTGFSGYTF
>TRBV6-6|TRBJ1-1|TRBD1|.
TGTGCCAGCAGAACATCCGACAGGGGAACTGAAGCTTTCTTT
CASRTSDRGTEAFF
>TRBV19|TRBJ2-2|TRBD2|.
TGTGCCAGCCATTGGGGGGGACCGACCGGGGAGCTGTTTTTT
CASHWGGPTGELFF
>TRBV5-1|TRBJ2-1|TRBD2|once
TGCGCCAGCAGCTTGGGGACTAGCGGGGGGGCGTACAATGAGCAGTTCTTC
CASSLGTSGGAYNEQFF
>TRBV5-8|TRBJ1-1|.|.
TGTGCCAGCAGCTTGGCCAGGGTAGTAGGGGCTGAAGCTTTCTTT
CASSLARVVGAEAFF
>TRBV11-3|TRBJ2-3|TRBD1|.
TGTGCCAGCAGCTCAGGGGGAGATACGCAGTATTTT
CASSSGGDTQYF
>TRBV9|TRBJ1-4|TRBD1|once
TGTGCCATCAAGTTAAACCGGGACAGGAAGGTTGGACTGGCTGAAAAACTGTTTTTT
CAIKLNRDRKVGLAEKLFF
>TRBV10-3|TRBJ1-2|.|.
TGTGCCATCAGTGAGGAGGAGGCGTATGGCTACACCTTC
CAISEEEAYGYTF
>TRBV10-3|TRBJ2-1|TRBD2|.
TGTGCCATCGAGGCGGGGGGCCGGGACACCTACAATGAGCAGTTCTTC
CAIEAGGRDTYNEQFF
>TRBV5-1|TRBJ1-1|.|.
TGCGCCAGCAGCTTGTCTGGGGGCTTGCACACTGAAGCTTTCTTT
CASSLSGGLHTEAFF
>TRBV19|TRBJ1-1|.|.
TGTGCCAGTAACGACGGACCTGCGACTATGAACACTGAAGCTTTCTTT
CASNDGPATMNTEAFF
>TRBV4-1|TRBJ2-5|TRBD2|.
TGCGCCAGCAGCCAAGAACGGACAGCGGGGGGTGAGACCCAGTACTTC
CASSQERTAGGETQYF
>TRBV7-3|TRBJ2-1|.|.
TGTGCCAGCAGCTCCCAGGGACACCCCTACAATGAGCAGTTCTTC
CASSSQGHPYNEQFF
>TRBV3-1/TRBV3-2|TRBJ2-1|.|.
TGTGCCAGCAGCCAACTCCAAGCGGGCGGGGTAAGGAATGAGCAGTTCTTC
CASSQLQAGGVRNEQFF
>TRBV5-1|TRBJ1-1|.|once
TGCGCCAGCAGCTTGCCAGGGCGGGGGGAAGCTTTCTTT
CASSLPGRGEAFF
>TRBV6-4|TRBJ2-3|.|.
TGTGCCAGCAGTGACTCGATAGGGCCTCGGGGGACGCAGTATTTT
CASSDSIGPRGTQYF
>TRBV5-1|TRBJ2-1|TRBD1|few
TGCGCCAGCAGCTGGGACAGGGCCTACAATGAGCAGTTCTTC
CASSWDRAYNEQFF
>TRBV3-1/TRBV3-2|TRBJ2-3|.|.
TGTGCCAGCAGCCAAGGGGGGGACAGTTCCACGCAGTATTTT
CASSQGGDSSTQYF
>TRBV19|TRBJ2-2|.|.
TGTGCCAGTAGTAGGGACACGGGCACCGGGGAGCTGTTTTTT
CASSRDTGTGELFF
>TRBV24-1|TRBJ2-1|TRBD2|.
TGTGCCACCAGTGCGTCACCGGGACTAGGCGATTATGAGCAGTTCTTC
CATSASPGLGDYEQFF
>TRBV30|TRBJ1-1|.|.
TGTGCCTGGACCCACGAGGAGGACACTGAAGCTTTCTTT
CAWTHEEDTEAFF